This TCR beta chain derives from a study of T cells in Graves' hyperthyroidism and ophthalmopathy. RNA transcripts yielded amplified TCR beta CDR3 regions. In the first-round RT-PCR of the TCR CDR3, the HTBI primer set was used. TCRdb re-called the multiplex PCR reads through MiXCR, storing one row per CDR3 protein. The sample yields under 750,000 distinct CDR3 sequences, roughly a sixth seen once. Germline CDR1 is LNHDA and CDR2 is SQIVND (reference sequence). The CDR3 length is 15 residues. Trimming removed 7 bases from V and 1 base from J; junction bases left unmatched: 7. Specimen: blood. This TCR was sampled from a woman in her 50s with Graves' hyperthyroidism that later progressed to Graves' ophthalmopathy. This chain links TRBV19 with TRBJ1-5; 7 bases are a match to TRBD1. This CDR3 is CASKIRDSSNQPQHF. The CDR3 DNA reads TGTGCCAGTAAAATAAGGGACAGCAGCAATCAGCCCCAGCATTTT.